The 4 T cell receptor beta chains in this list originate from one sample, sequenced in a study of cytomegalovirus exposure and HLA in healthy donors. With 60 Vbeta and 13 Jbeta primers, the PCR was carried out. Libraries were prepared by immunoSEQ multiplex PCR; TCRdb keeps only in-frame clonotypes and omits some of them. The table lists 150,000 to 200,000 clones, about 80% of them singletons. The material sequenced was PBMCs. Receptors originate from a woman in her late teens or twenties in good health and CMV-seropositive.

The chain employs TRBV6-1 and TRBJ2-2; 7 bases agree with TRBD1. The CDR3 has 13 amino acids. The trim removed 4 bases at V and 7 bases at J, leaving 3 bases unmatched. Germline CDR1 and CDR2: MNHNS and SASEGT. CDR3 in amino acids: CASSVTGHGELFF. CDR3 DNA: TGTGCCAGCAGTGTGACAGGGCACGGGGAGCTGTTTTTT.

The J gene is TRBJ2-7, the V gene TRBV4-2; 9 bases are a match to TRBD2. V dropped 1 base and J dropped 3; count of bases not matched to a gene: 4. CDR1 LGHNA and CDR2 YNFKEQ come from the germline V gene. The CDR3 length is 15 residues. The CDR3 DNA sequence: TGTGCCAGCAGCCAAGGGCTAGCGGGGAACTACGAGCAGTACTTC. This codes for CASSQGLAGNYEQYF.

The chain links TRBV7-9 to TRBJ2-1; 11 bases match TRBD2. The CDR3 is 19 residues long. The J segment lost 8 bases and the V segment lost 1 base, leaving 16 bases of the junction unmatched. Germline V gives CDR1 SEHNR, CDR2 FQNEAQ (reference sequence). For the CDR3, the DNA is TGTGCCAGCAGCTTAGAGTCCCGACTAGCGGGACTGCAGGGCTATGAGCAGTTCTTC. As protein: CASSLESRLAGLQGYEQFF.

The chain joins TRBV14 to TRBJ2-2; TRBD1 might be the D (7 bases). Trimming cost V 3 bases and J 0 bases, with 11 bases left between them. CDR1 SGHDN and CDR2 FVKESK come from the germline V gene. This CDR3 has 16 residues. Written as DNA, the CDR3 is TGTGCCAGCAGCCAGGCAGGGGGGTCGAACACCGGGGAGCTGTTTTTT. The encoded protein is CASSQAGGSNTGELFF.